The 27 T cell receptor beta chains below all came from one sample that was sequenced in a study of identical twins. TCRdb analysed the 5' RACE reads with MiXCR anew, one entry per CDR3 protein. Of approximately 1.8 million distinct CDR3 sequences in the sample, under 35% are singletons; the top ten hold about 0.27%. Sequenced sample: cord blood. These receptor sequences come from a newborn girl in good health.

This clonotype was detected only once. The rearrangement uses TRBV2 and TRBJ2-5; 10 bases are a match to TRBD1. The tail of the sequence fits TRBJ2-7 better, so the J call may be wrong. The germline V gene has CDR1 SNHLY and CDR2 FYNNEI. This CDR3 is built from 16 residues. Here the CDR3 reads CASSVDPGQGIHEQYF. The CDR3 region has the DNA TGTGCCAGCAGTGTCGACCCGGGACAGGGGATCCACGAGCAGTACTTC.

This clonotype was seen repeatedly, ten times or more. This sequence joins TRBV6-6 and TRBJ2-3, with D unresolved. The CDR3 extends over 13 amino acids. Germline V gene data show CDR1 as MNHNY and CDR2 as SVGAGI (reference sequence). The ends were cut back, 8 bases at V and 1 base at J, with 10 bases in the middle. In DNA form, the CDR3 reads TGTGCCAGCGGTGGTAGGGGCACAGATACGCAGTATTTT. Its translation is CASGGRGTDTQYF.

The V and J genes are TRBV6-1 and TRBJ2-2; D may match TRBD1 or TRBD2 (5 bases each). This CDR3 is built from 17 residues. The V end lost 8 bases, the J end lost 1 base, and 20 bases lay between the germline ends. The V gene's germline CDR1 is MNHNS and CDR2 SASEGT. CDR3 loop: CASGFLSGALNTGELFF. The CDR3 coding sequence is TGTGCCAGCGGGTTTCTATCCGGGGCTCTGAACACCGGGGAGCTGTTTTTT.

This rearrangement joins TRBV5-5 to TRBJ1-5; D gene uncertain. Trimming cost V 2 bases and J 6 bases, with 9 bases left between them. Germline assignment: CDR1 SGHKS and CDR2 YYEKEE (reference sequence). CDR3 length equals 13 residues. Here the CDR3 DNA reads TGTGCCAGCAGCTTCCTATTGGGTCAGCCCCAGCATTTT. It encodes CASSFLLGQPQHF.

This clonotype was seen a single time. The chain joins TRBV28 to TRBJ1-1; D might be TRBD1 (6 bases). The germline V gene encodes CDR1 MDHEN and CDR2 SYDVKM. This CDR3 has 14 amino acids. The germline V and J ends were trimmed by 11 bases and 1 base, with 17 bases remaining between them. The CDR3, as DNA: TGTGCCCACAGGCCGGGGGGCCCGAACACTGAAGCTTTCTTT. Its protein product is CAHRPGGPNTEAFF.

This chain connects TRBV20-1 to TRBJ2-5; TRBD2 aligns across 8 bases. The CDR3 is made up of 15 amino acids. Unmatched junction bases numbered 6, after V lost 1 base and J lost 2 bases. Germline V gene lookup returns CDR1 DFQATT and CDR2 SNEGSKA (reference sequence). CDR3 sequence reads: CSARVRGGRQETQYF. As DNA, the CDR3 is TGCAGTGCTAGAGTCCGGGGGGGGAGACAAGAGACCCAGTACTTC.

This clonotype was observed a single time. The rearrangement links TRBV25-1 to TRBJ2-1; 12 bases are shared with TRBD2. CDR3 size: 17 residues. J lost 9 bases, V lost 4 bases, and 13 bases had no gene match. The germline CDR1 and CDR2 sequences are MGHDK and SYGVNS. CDR3 nucleotides: TGTGCCAGCAGTGGAGTAGGGGCTAGCGGGAGGGGAAGTGAGCAGTTCTTC. Protein: CASSGVGASGRGSEQFF. The full variable domain, completed using reference TRBV25-1 and TRBJ2-1, is EADIYQTPRYLVIGTGKKITLECSQTMGHDKMYWYQQDPGMELHLIHYSYGVNSTEKGDLSSESTVSRIRTEHFPLTLESARPSHTSQYLCASSGVGASGRGSEQFFGPGTRLTVL.

In its sample, this clonotype was seen many times. The chain joins TRBV2 to TRBJ2-7, with D perhaps TRBD2 (5 bases). Trimming removed 4 bases from V and 4 bases from J, with 17 bases in between. The length of the CDR3 is 15 residues. CDR1 SNHLY and CDR2 FYNNEI come from the germline V gene. The CDR3 here is CASSVGLAALYEQYF. Here the CDR3 DNA reads TGTGCCAGCAGTGTAGGCCTAGCAGCACTATACGAGCAGTACTTC.

This chain's CDR3 is CSVTGGSYGYTF. CDR3 in DNA: TGCAGCGTTACAGGGGGTAGCTATGGCTACACCTTC. The rearrangement uses TRBV20-1 and TRBJ1-2; TRBD1 aligns across 8 bases. Germline loops: CDR1 DFQATT, CDR2 SNEGSKA (reference sequence). This CDR3 region has 12 residues.

This chain links TRBV15 with TRBJ2-1; 7 positions agree with TRBD1. Germline CDR1 and CDR2: LNHNV and YYDKDF (reference sequence). The J segment lost 0 bases and the V segment lost 3 bases, leaving 11 bases of the junction unmatched. The CDR3 consists of 18 residues. This chain's CDR3 is CATSRGDRVFGSYNEQFF. CDR3 DNA: TGTGCCACCAGCAGGGGAGACAGGGTTTTTGGCTCCTACAATGAGCAGTTCTTC.

The sample holds a few counts of this clonotype. The V call is TRBV7-9, the J call TRBJ1-2, with TRBD1 matching 7 bases. The ends lost 1 base at V and 4 bases at J; junction bases unmatched: 6. The CDR3 consists of 15 residues. From germline, CDR1 is SEHNR and CDR2 FQNEAQ (reference sequence). The CDR3 here is CASSLGERTGYGYTF. DNA of the CDR3: TGTGCCAGCAGCTTAGGGGAGCGGACAGGCTATGGCTACACCTTC. The whole variable domain, filled in from reference TRBV7-9 and TRBJ1-2, reads DTGVSQNPRHKITKRGQNVTFRCDPISEHNRLYWYRQTLGQGPEFLTYFQNEAQLEKSRLLSDRFSAERPKGSFSTLEIQRTEQGDSAMYLCASSLGERTGYGYTFGSGTRLTVV.

This clonotype was recorded at least ten times. The chain uses TRBV10-2 and TRBJ2-4; D gene ambiguous. Germline V lookup: CDR1 WSHSY, CDR2 SAAADI. Trimming cost V 3 bases and J 9 bases, with 12 bases left between them. The CDR3 has 13 residues. DNA for the CDR3: TGCGCCAGCAGTGACCCATCTCTCGGCATTCAGTACTTC. It is translated as CASSDPSLGIQYF.

This clonotype was detected a few times. The chain is built from TRBV20-1 and TRBJ1-2, with D unresolved. Germline V lookup: CDR1 DFQATT, CDR2 SNEGSKA (reference sequence). V lost 1 base and J 3 bases, leaving 9 bases between the germline ends. The CDR3 length is 13 residues. CDR3 nucleotide sequence: TGCAGTGCTAGAGCCGGGCTCTACTATGGCTACACCTTC. Translated, it gives CSARAGLYYGYTF.

The J gene is TRBJ1-1, the V gene TRBV2; D ambiguous. With 0 bases removed from V and 5 bases from J, the gap between germline ends came to 7 bases. Germline assignment: CDR1 SNHLY and CDR2 FYNNEI. There are 13 residues in the CDR3. The CDR3 nucleotides are TGTGCCAGCAGTGAAGCGGAGGTAACTGAAGCTTTCTTT. It specifies CASSEAEVTEAFF.

V gene TRBV15 combines with J gene TRBJ2-4, with TRBD1 as a possible D gene (5 bases). The germline gives CDR1 LNHNV, CDR2 YYDKDF (reference sequence). CDR3 length equals 15 residues. V lost 0 bases and J lost 6, with 12 bases in between. The CDR3 region has the DNA TGTGCCACCAGCAGAGATCTAGGGGTTCCAAACATTCAGTACTTC. Protein product: CATSRDLGVPNIQYF.

This clonotype was counted a few times. The chain employs TRBV24-1 and TRBJ2-1, with 11 bases identical to TRBD2. Germline V gene lookup returns CDR1 KGHDR and CDR2 SFDVKD. V shed 7 bases, J shed 4 bases, and the junction held 8 bases outside the gene matches. The CDR3 covers 16 residues. The CDR3 DNA is TGTGCCACCAGCCCGACCGGGACTAGCGGTTACAATGAGCAGTTCTTC. Translated, it gives CATSPTGTSGYNEQFF.

The genes are TRBV2 and TRBJ2-1, with TRBD2 matching 7 bases. The V segment lost 5 bases and the J segment 7 bases; nucleotides outside the gene matches: 8. Germline V gene data show CDR1 as SNHLY and CDR2 as FYNNEI. This CDR3 comprises 14 residues. The CDR3 spells CASSLNGRRNEQFF. DNA of the CDR3: TGTGCCAGCAGTCTGAACGGGAGGAGAAATGAGCAGTTCTTC. Combining the CDR3 with reference TRBV2 and TRBJ2-1 gives the whole variable domain EPEVTQTPSHQVTQMGQEVILRCVPISNHLYFYWYRQILGQKVEFLVSFYNNEISEKSEIFDDQFSVERPDGSNFTLKIRSTKLEDSAMYFCASSLNGRRNEQFFGPGTRLTVL.

This clonotype was detected a few times. The genes are TRBV4-2 and TRBJ2-3; D remains ambiguous. Germline assignment: CDR1 LGHNA and CDR2 YNFKEQ. Trimming removed 0 bases at V and 2 bases at J, with 12 bases between. This CDR3 has 16 residues. CDR3 in DNA: TGTGCCAGCAGCCAAGATTCCGCCAGTTACACAGATACGCAGTATTTT. Translated, it gives CASSQDSASYTDTQYF.

V and J are TRBV20-1 and TRBJ1-6; 7 bases match TRBD1. There are 15 residues in the CDR3. V shed 1 base and J 9 bases; nucleotides not matched to a gene: 9. Germline CDR1 reads DFQATT; CDR2 reads SNEGSKA (reference sequence). The CDR3 spells CSARGAGTESSPLHF. The CDR3 nucleotides read TGCAGTGCTAGAGGGGCTGGGACAGAATCTTCACCCCTCCACTTT.

The chain has TRBV7-9 and TRBJ1-1; D is unclear. Germline V gene lookup returns CDR1 SEHNR and CDR2 FQNEAQ (reference sequence). The CDR3 totals 15 residues. Deletions cut 3 bases from V and 0 bases from J, with 11 bases between. The CDR3 region has the DNA TGTGCCAGCAGCTTGGGTGAAACTGTGAACACTGAAGCTTTCTTT. Amino acids: CASSLGETVNTEAFF.

Concerning this clonotype: Likely a read error: the CDR3 ends without its conserved phenylalanine or tryptophan. V is TRBV27 and J is TRBJ1-2; 10 positions agree with TRBD1. This CDR3 is built from 15 residues. V lost 5 bases to trimming and J lost 7 bases; unmatched junction nucleotides: 10. Germline loops: CDR1 MNHEY, CDR2 SMNVEV (reference sequence). CDR3 loop: CASSLKRQGASGYTL. The DNA of the CDR3 is TGTGCCAGCAGTCTCAAACGACAGGGGGCCAGTGGCTACACCTTG.

This chain connects TRBV10-2 to TRBJ2-2; 11 bases line up with TRBD2. This CDR3 is 16 amino acids long. Unmatched junction bases numbered 12, after V lost 8 bases and J lost 7 bases. Germline CDR1 and CDR2: WSHSY and SAAADI. DNA of the CDR3: TGCGCCAGCTCGCGGTCTAGCGGGGGGCCATACGGGGAGCTGTTTTTT. Its translation is CASSRSSGGPYGELFF.

The chain combines TRBV20-1 with TRBJ2-7; D gene uncertain. CDR1 and CDR2 (germline): DFQATT, SNEGSKA (reference sequence). This CDR3 is built from 11 residues. Trimming pared 2 bases from V and 10 bases from J, leaving 12 bases between. The CDR3 protein is CSARSRWGQYF. DNA of the CDR3: TGCAGTGCTAGATCCCGGTGGGGACAGTACTTC.

Turning to this clonotype: Since a much larger clone is just one base distant, this may be a read error. The chain uses TRBV6-2 or TRBV6-3 and TRBJ2-1; D unresolved. Matching the DNA end better, TRBJ2-7 makes the J call doubtful. This CDR3 has 15 amino acids. Germline V gene data show CDR1 as MNHEY and CDR2 as SVGEGT. In DNA form, the CDR3 reads TGTGCCAGCACTTACTCGGCGCCCTTTTACAATGAGCAGTACTTC. Encoded protein: CASTYSAPFYNEQYF.

A few counts support this clonotype. This sequence joins TRBV7-2 and TRBJ1-2, with D hard to call. The CDR3 has 16 amino acids. The V gene lost 0 bases and the J gene lost 4 bases, with 15 bases spanning the gap. CDR1 and CDR2 (germline): SGHTA, FQGNSA. Here the CDR3 reads CASSLAPRQAAYGYTF. For the CDR3, the DNA is TGTGCCAGCAGCTTAGCGCCCCGTCAAGCAGCCTATGGCTACACCTTC.

The rearrangement joins TRBV11-1 to TRBJ2-5; either TRBD1 or TRBD2 may supply D (5 bases each). The germline V gene encodes CDR1 SGHAT and CDR2 FQDESV (reference sequence). Trimming removed 0 bases at V and 11 bases at J, with 22 bases between. The CDR3 consists of 16 residues. The CDR3 DNA sequence: TGTGCCAGCAGCTTAGCGGGGCGTATCGACTACAATGAGCAGTACTTC. Amino acids: CASSLAGRIDYNEQYF.

CDR3 amino acids: CASSHQVTSGLSYEQYF. CDR3 coding DNA: TGTGCCAGCAGCCACCAAGTGACTAGCGGCCTCTCCTACGAGCAGTACTTC. The chain carries TRBV3-1 and TRBJ2-7; 9 nucleotides line up with TRBD2. There are 17 residues in the CDR3. Germline assignment: CDR1 LGHDT and CDR2 YNNKEL (reference sequence). The V gene end was trimmed by 3 bases and the J gene end by 0 bases; junction bases not matched to a gene: 9.